Presented here are 21 T cell receptor beta chains from one specimen sequenced in a study of blood T cell repertoires in COVID-19 (dated by TCRdb to the early 2020s). Receptors were amplified or captured by the immunoSEQ multiplex PCR assay. TCRdb retrieved this table from immuneACCESS and kept in-frame rearrangements only. Not all clones are present; in checked studies, unresolved V genes account for under half, and no reason is known for the remainder. Present in this sample are some 180,000 clones, around 76% of which were seen just once. The ten largest clones capture roughly 8.6% of the sample. Sequencing was done on a sample of peripheral blood. These receptors were obtained from a woman aged 45-65 years with active or convalescent COVID-19.

This chain connects TRBV5-4 to TRBJ1-6; 7 positions match TRBD1. The ends lost 4 bases at V and 10 bases at J; junction bases unmatched: 5. This CDR3 is built from 13 residues. Germline CDR1 reads SGHNT; CDR2 reads YYREEE (reference sequence). The CDR3 region is CASSPTGKSPLHF. CDR3 nucleotide sequence: TGTGCCAGCAGCCCGACAGGGAAGTCACCCCTCCACTTT.

The chain combines TRBV28 with TRBJ2-5, with TRBD1 identical over 7 bases. Germline CDR1 and CDR2: MDHEN and SYDVKM. Unmatched junction bases numbered 10, after V lost 5 bases and J lost 1 base. This CDR3 has 16 amino acids. The CDR3, as DNA: TGTGCCAGCAGTCCACAGGGGTGGGCGGTCCAAGAGACCCAGTACTTC. Its protein product is CASSPQGWAVQETQYF.

This chain uses TRBV7-9 with TRBJ1-2; 7 positions match TRBD1. J gave up 7 bases and V 3 bases, and 11 bases lay outside the gene matches. Per germline, CDR1 SEHNR and CDR2 FQNEAQ (reference sequence). CDR3 length equals 15 residues. CDR3 bases: TGTGCCAGCAGCTTCTTTCCCGGGACAGAGAGTGGCTACACCTTC. The encoded protein is CASSFFPGTESGYTF.

J is TRBJ1-5 and V is TRBV6-6, with TRBD1 matching 9 bases. The J segment lost 4 bases and the V segment lost 6 bases, leaving 7 bases of the junction unmatched. The CDR3 is 15 residues long. CDR1 and CDR2 from the germline V gene are MNHNY and SVGAGI (reference sequence). The CDR3 protein is CASRPHGQGNQPQHF. CDR3 nucleotide sequence: TGTGCCAGCAGACCCCACGGACAGGGGAATCAGCCCCAGCATTTT.

Comment on this clone: The junction does not match germline at one end; this may be a read error. V and J are TRBV6-2 or TRBV6-3 and TRBJ1-1, with D unclear. CDR1 is MNHEY and CDR2 is SVGEGT in the germline V gene. The CDR3 runs to 13 residues. The CDR3 loop is CASSNSGVLVAFF. The CDR3 nucleotides read TGTGCCAGCAGTAACTCCGGGGTACTCGTGGCTTTCTTT.

This chain joins TRBV3-1 (or the pseudogene TRBV3-2) and TRBJ1-2, with D tentatively TRBD1 (5 bases). The CDR3 totals 20 residues. Trimming left V 1 base short and J 5 bases short, with 29 bases between. The germline V gene encodes CDR1 LGHDT and CDR2 YNNKEL (reference sequence). The CDR3 DNA is TGTGCCAGCAGCCAAGGCAGGACCTGCTCAACAGGATCCAAGAGGTATGGCTACACCTTC. As protein: CASSQGRTCSTGSKRYGYTF.

The chain uses TRBV28 and TRBJ2-3, with TRBD2 identical over 11 bases. Germline V gene lookup returns CDR1 MDHEN and CDR2 SYDVKM. V lost 7 bases to trimming and J lost 3 bases; unmatched junction nucleotides: 9. This CDR3 region has 16 residues. The CDR3 DNA sequence: TGTGCCAGCACCCTAGCGGGAGGCGGGGTAACAGATACGCAGTATTTT. Translated: CASTLAGGGVTDTQYF.

In its sample, this clone was seen a few times. The chain is built from TRBV2 and TRBJ1-5; possible D gene TRBD1, 5 bases. This CDR3 is built from 13 residues. Germline lookup yields CDR1 SNHLY and CDR2 FYNNEI. V lost 4 bases and J lost 9, with 13 bases in between. The CDR3: CASSGGGASPQHF. The CDR3 bases are TGTGCCAGCAGTGGGGGGGGTGCCTCGCCCCAGCATTTT.

J is TRBJ2-2 and V is TRBV5-6, with TRBD1 matching 7 bases. V was clipped by 4 bases and J by 6 bases; unmatched bases: 12. The CDR3 totals 16 residues. Germline V gene data show CDR1 as SGHDT and CDR2 as YYEEEE. CDR3: CASSPQGVGQAGELFF. The CDR3 DNA reads TGTGCCAGCAGCCCCCAGGGGGTAGGTCAGGCCGGGGAGCTGTTTTTT.

This rearrangement joins TRBV3-1 (or the pseudogene TRBV3-2) to TRBJ1-2, with 10 bases matching TRBD1. CDR3 length: 15 amino acids. The trim removed 2 bases at V and 3 bases at J, leaving 3 bases unmatched. Per germline, CDR1 LGHDT and CDR2 YNNKEL (reference sequence). In DNA, the CDR3 is TGTGCCAGCAGCCAACGACAGGGGGCGGACTATGGCTACACCTTC. This sequence encodes CASSQRQGADYGYTF.

The gene calls are TRBV10-3 and TRBJ2-3, with 9 nucleotides matching TRBD2. J was trimmed by 5 bases and V by 7 bases; bases with no gene match: 4. Germline CDR1 is ENHRY and CDR2 is SYGVKD. CDR3 length: 13 amino acids. The CDR3 DNA sequence: TGTGCCATCAAACCGACTAGCGGAGATACGCAGTATTTT. Translated, it gives CAIKPTSGDTQYF.

In the case of this clone: The same CDR3 arises from other DNA sequences in this sample as well. The V gene is TRBV6-5, the J gene TRBJ2-1, with TRBD1 matching 7 bases. V lost 6 bases and J lost 7; bases outside the gene matches: 9. This CDR3 region has 14 residues. CDR1 is MNHEY and CDR2 is SVGAGI in the germline V gene. The CDR3 sequence: CASRPGQRRNEQFF. CDR3 DNA sequence: TGTGCCAGCAGACCGGGACAGAGGAGGAATGAGCAGTTCTTC.

The chain employs TRBV9 and TRBJ2-1; 7 bases agree with TRBD2. Germline V gene data show CDR1 as SGDLS and CDR2 as YYNGEE. This CDR3 region has 16 residues. With 0 bases clipped from V and 3 bases from J, the junction kept 6 bases outside the gene matches. The CDR3 reads CASSVVSGMGYNEQFF. In DNA form, the CDR3 reads TGTGCCAGCAGCGTAGTCAGCGGGATGGGCTACAATGAGCAGTTCTTC.

The rearrangement uses TRBV5-6 and TRBJ2-4; TRBD2 matches 8 bases. The CDR3 spans 18 residues. The J segment lost 0 bases and the V segment lost 4 bases, leaving 12 bases of the junction unmatched. Germline CDR1 is SGHDT and CDR2 is YYEEEE. The CDR3 nucleotides read TGTGCCAGCAGCATTCACGGAGCGGGGGCCCTAGCCAAAAACATTCAGTACTTC. This codes for CASSIHGAGALAKNIQYF.

The chain employs TRBV6-5 and TRBJ1-5; D not resolved. Trimming took off 0 bases at V and 1 base at J, with 4 bases between the two ends. The CDR3 is made up of 14 amino acids. The germline V gene encodes CDR1 MNHEY and CDR2 SVGAGI. The chain's CDR3 is CASSYSSSNQPQHF. CDR3 nucleotides: TGTGCCAGCAGTTACTCGAGCAGCAATCAGCCCCAGCATTTT.

This clone was detected a few times. This chain joins TRBV3-1 (or the pseudogene TRBV3-2) and TRBJ2-2; tentatively, D is TRBD2 (5 bases). This CDR3 has 14 residues. Germline loops: CDR1 LGHDT, CDR2 YNNKEL (reference sequence). The ends were cut back, 5 bases at V and 2 bases at J, with 9 bases in the middle. For the CDR3, the DNA is TGTGCCAGCAGCGGCAGGACTAACACCGGGGAGCTGTTTTTT. Its translation: CASSGRTNTGELFF.

The chain employs TRBV5-5 and TRBJ2-1; 9 positions agree with TRBD2. The CDR3 length is 16 residues. Losses at the gene ends were 0 bases for V and 5 bases for J; bases not matched to a gene: 6. Germline V gene data show CDR1 as SGHKS and CDR2 as YYEKEE (reference sequence). The CDR3: CASSLELAGYNNEQFF. CDR3 coding DNA: TGTGCCAGCAGCTTGGAACTAGCGGGTTACAACAATGAGCAGTTCTTC.

V gene TRBV5-5 combines with J gene TRBJ1-4; D might be TRBD1 (6 bases). With 0 bases removed from V and 6 bases from J, the gap between germline ends came to 21 bases. This CDR3 region has 18 residues. Germline V gene sequence: CDR1 SGHKS, CDR2 YYEKEE (reference sequence). The CDR3 nucleotides read TGTGCCAGCAGCTTGGGGGGGCAGACGGGAAGAACGGATGAAAAACTGTTTTTT. Amino acid sequence: CASSLGGQTGRTDEKLFF. Full variable domain (missing parts from reference TRBV5-5 and TRBJ1-4): DAGVTQSPTHLIKTRGQQVTLRCSPISGHKSVSWYQQVLGQGPQFIFQYYEKEERGRGNFPDRFSARQFPNYSSELNVNALLLGDSALYLCASSLGGQTGRTDEKLFFGSGTQLSVL.

The chain has TRBV20-1 and TRBJ1-6; 10 bases map to TRBD1. Per the germline V gene, CDR1 is DFQATT and CDR2 is SNEGSKA (reference sequence). The CDR3 is 15 amino acids. V trimming: 3 bases; J trimming: 8 bases; junction bases outside the gene matches: 7. CDR3 region: CSASGPGQGHSPLHF. The CDR3 region has the DNA TGCAGTGCTAGTGGCCCGGGACAGGGGCATTCACCCCTCCACTTT.

This sequence joins TRBV7-3 and TRBJ2-2; 8 bases line up with TRBD2. CDR1 is SGHTA and CDR2 is FQGTGA in the germline V gene. The V segment lost 6 bases and the J segment 5 bases; nucleotides outside the gene matches: 8. The CDR3 spans 15 residues. The CDR3 sequence is CASRGAGVPTGELFF. Written as DNA, the CDR3 is TGTGCCAGCAGGGGAGCGGGAGTACCTACCGGGGAGCTGTTTTTT. Drawing the rest from reference TRBV7-3 and TRBJ2-2, the complete variable domain is GAGVSQTPSNKVTEKGKYVELRCDPISGHTALYWYRQSLGQGPEFLIYFQGTGAADDSGLPNDRFFAVRPEGSVSTLKIQRTERGDSAVYLCASRGAGVPTGELFFGEGSRLTVL.

This rearrangement joins TRBV19 to TRBJ2-3, with a weak D call TRBD2 (6 bases). The CDR3 sequence is 15 residues long. Looked up from germline, CDR1 is LNHDA and CDR2 is SQIVND (reference sequence). V lost 5 bases and J lost 5, with 17 bases in between. The CDR3 sequence: CASSVTSQRGDTQYF. The CDR3 nucleotides read TGTGCCAGTAGTGTCACTAGCCAAAGGGGAGATACGCAGTATTTT.